The 2 T cell receptor beta chains below were found in one sample sequenced in a study of technical replicates of blood from a handful of donors. The repertoire was sequenced with immunoSEQ multiplex PCR; TCRdb's copy has only in-frame clones and lacks some. The sample lists 91,000 or so clones, roughly 96% seen once, with roughly 0.21% in the top ten. The material sequenced was T cells isolated from PBMCs. Source of these receptors: a human donor in good health.

The chain carries TRBV6-5 and TRBJ2-1, with D maybe TRBD2 (7 bases). CDR3 size: 14 residues. Germline CDR1 reads MNHEY; CDR2 reads SVGAGI. Deletions cut 3 bases from V and 7 bases from J, with 13 bases between. CDR3 residues: CASSYGEGVNEQFF. CDR3 DNA: TGTGCCAGCAGTTATGGGGAGGGGGTGAATGAGCAGTTCTTC.

This clone appeared a few times. The rearrangement uses TRBV6-5 and TRBJ2-1; D not certain. The CDR3 runs 11 residues. V was cut by 1 base and J by 9 bases, with 4 bases left in between. Germline V gene lookup returns CDR1 MNHEY and CDR2 SVGAGI. DNA of the CDR3: TGTGCCAGCAGTTACTGGCTTGAGCAGTTCTTC. It is translated as CASSYWLEQFF.